One T cell receptor beta chain is described in this entry. Its antigen remains unknown. This record comes from a study of cytomegalovirus exposure and HLA in healthy donors. Amplification used 60 Vbeta primers and 13 Jbeta primers. Using immunoSEQ multiplex PCR, the repertoire was profiled, and TCRdb retains in-frame clones only, with some absent. Among 140,000 or so clones listed, roughly 80% were seen once. CDR1 is SGHDT and CDR2 is YYEEEE in the germline V gene. V gave up 4 bases and J gave up 0 bases, with 14 bases separating them. This CDR3 is 15 amino acids long. Whole-study results and caveats: Using the classifier, cytomegalovirus status was reportedly diagnosed with high specificity and sensitivity.

The V and J genes are TRBV5-6 and TRBJ2-7, with a weak D call TRBD2 (6 bases). The sequenced material came from PBMCs. The clonotype originates from a woman between 40 and 55 years old in good health and CMV-seropositive. CDR3 coding DNA: TGTGCCAGCAGCCTCGGGGGAAAATCCTCCTACGAGCAGTACTTC. Translation: CASSLGGKSSYEQYF. The entire variable domain, with the rest obtained from reference TRBV5-6 and TRBJ2-7, is as follows: DAGVTQSPTHLIKTRGQQVTLRCSPKSGHDTVSWYQQALGQGPQFIFQYYEEEERQRGNFPDRFSGHQFPNYSSELNVNALLLGDSALYLCASSLGGKSSYEQYFGPGTRLTVT.